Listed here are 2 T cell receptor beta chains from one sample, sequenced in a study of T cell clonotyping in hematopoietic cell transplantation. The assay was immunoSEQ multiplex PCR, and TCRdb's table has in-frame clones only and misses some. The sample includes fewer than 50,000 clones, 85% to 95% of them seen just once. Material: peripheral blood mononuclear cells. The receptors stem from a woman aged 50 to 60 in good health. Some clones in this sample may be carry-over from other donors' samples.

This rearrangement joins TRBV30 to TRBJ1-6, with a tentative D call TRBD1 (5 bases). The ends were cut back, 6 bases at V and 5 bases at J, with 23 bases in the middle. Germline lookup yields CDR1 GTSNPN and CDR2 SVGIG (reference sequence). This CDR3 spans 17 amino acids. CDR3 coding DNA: TGTGCCTGTAGGCGAGGAGCGTCGGGACGGGATAATTCACCCCTCCACTTT. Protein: CACRRGASGRDNSPLHF.

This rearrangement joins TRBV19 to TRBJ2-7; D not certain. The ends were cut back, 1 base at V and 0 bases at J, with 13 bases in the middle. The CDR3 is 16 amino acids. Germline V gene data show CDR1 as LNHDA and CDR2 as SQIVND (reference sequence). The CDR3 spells CASSIGSGLASYEQYF. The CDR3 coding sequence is TGTGCCAGTAGTATAGGGTCGGGCCTGGCCTCCTACGAGCAGTACTTC.